This T cell receptor beta chain was recovered during a study of follicular helper T cells after annual influenza vaccination. Clones were sequenced by immunoSEQ multiplex PCR, and TCRdb holds only the in-frame ones, with some missing. The repertoire holds some 8,300 clones, with approximately 80% as singletons. Noted time point: 2014-2015 season, pre-vaccination. Between roughly 35 and 100 mL of blood was drawn per time point. Sorted cTfh were non-naive CD4+CXCR5+PD-1+, either ICOS+CD38+ or ICOS-CD38-. V was pared by 6 bases and J by 8 bases, with 7 bases of the junction left unmatched. CDR1 and CDR2 (germline): MDHEN, SYDVKM. The CDR3 is 13 residues long.

The clonotype comes from an adult who received the influenza vaccine. Specimen: CXCR5+ CD38- circulating T follicular helper cells from blood, collected on the day of influenza vaccination. The subset: circulating Tfh, non-naive CD4+CXCR5+PD-1+ (ICOS+CD38+ or ICOS-CD38-). The J gene is TRBJ1-2, the V gene TRBV28; 9 bases are a match to TRBD1. The DNA for the CDR3 is TGTGCCAGCAGGACAAACAGGGGGCAAGGCTACACCTTC. Translated, it gives CASRTNRGQGYTF.